Listed below are T cell receptor beta chains from one sample, sequenced in a study of early T cells in non-severe SARS-CoV-2 infection. TCRdb re-derived calls from the 5' RACE reads in MiXCR, one entry per CDR3 protein. The sample consists of tens of thousands of distinct CDR3 sequences, roughly 5% of them appearing once. This specimen was whole blood, taken at baseline. The receptor source for this set is an adult who was a healthcare worker with PCR-confirmed SARS-CoV-2 infection or an uninfected control (not recorded which). CDR3s include the opening cysteine and the closing phenylalanine or tryptophan. D genes are given only for firm matches. Clone size is shown for a subset of rows, as once, few, many or a class of expanded clone.

TRBJ2-1 TRBD2 few TRBV7-3 TGTGCCAGCAGCTCTAGCGGGAGAGGTTTTAATGAGCAGTTCTTC CASSSSGRGFNEQFF
TRBJ2-1 - many TRBV29-1 TGCAGCGTTGAAATGCAACACACTGAGCAGTTCTTC CSVEMQHTEQFF
TRBJ2-7 TRBD2 many TRBV7-9 TGTGCCAGCAGCCCCGTAGGGACTAGCGGGAGCTACGAGCAGTACTTC CASSPVGTSGSYEQYF
TRBJ2-1 TRBD2 many TRBV7-9 TGTGCCAGCAGCCCTAGCGGGAGGGGGTACAATGAGCAGTTCTTC CASSPSGRGYNEQFF
TRBJ2-5 TRBD2 many TRBV7-3 TGTGCCAGCAGCCAGGGACTAGCGGGGAGAGAGACCCAGTACTTC CASSQGLAGRETQYF
TRBJ1-2 - many TRBV14 TGTGCCAGCAGCCAAGGAGGCAGTGGCTACACCTTC CASSQGGSGYTF
TRBJ1-1 - many TRBV7-9 TGTGCCAGCAGCTGGGCAATGAACACTGAAGCTTTCTTT CASSWAMNTEAFF
TRBJ2-2 TRBD2 many TRBV5-5 TGTGCCAGCAGCTCCCTACTAGCGGGAGGCTCCGGGGAGCTGTTTTTT CASSSLLAGGSGELFF
TRBJ2-3 TRBD1 many TRBV6-6 TGTGCCAGCAGTATACAGGGGGCGAAGACAGATACGCAGTATTTT CASSIQGAKTDTQYF
TRBJ2-1 - many TRBV5-4 TGTGCCAGCAGCCCCACCGCGAATTACAATGAGCAGTTCTTC CASSPTANYNEQFF
TRBJ1-6 TRBD1 many TRBV20-1 TGCAGTGCTAGAGAACAGGGGAATCTGAGTAATTCACCCCTCCACTTT CSAREQGNLSNSPLHF
TRBJ2-7 TRBD1 many TRBV10-3 TGTGCCATCAGTGATGGGACAGGCCTATACGAGCAGTACTTC CAISDGTGLYEQYF
TRBJ1-1 - many TRBV7-6 TGTGCCAGCAGCTTAGCGTCGTACACTGAAGCTTTCTTT CASSLASYTEAFF
TRBJ2-1 - - TRBV20-1 TGCAGCGCTAGCCCAGAGAGCTCCTACAATGAGCAGTTCTTC CSASPESSYNEQFF
TRBJ2-1 TRBD2 few TRBV24-1 TGTGCCACCAGTGATTATGGGACTAGCAGAACCAATGAGCAGTTCTTC CATSDYGTSRTNEQFF
TRBJ2-1 - many TRBV7-8 TGTGCCAGCAGCTTTAATAATGAGCAGTTCTTC CASSFNNEQFF
TRBJ2-3 - many TRBV4-2 TGTGCCAGCAGGGCCCAAGCGGGCACAGATACGCAGTATTTT CASRAQAGTDTQYF
TRBJ2-5 - few TRBV19 TGTGCCAGTAGGATTACTCAGGGTACGGGGACCCAGTACTTC CASRITQGTGTQYF
TRBJ2-1 - many TRBV3-1 TGTGCCAGCAGCCAAGATGTGGGGACGTCCTACAATGAGCAGTTCTTC CASSQDVGTSYNEQFF
TRBJ1-1 - many TRBV20-1 TGCAGTGCTAGAGGAGGGGGCACTGAAGCTTTCTTT CSARGGGTEAFF
TRBJ2-7 - many TRBV19 TGTGCCAGTAGTGGGGGCGGAGCGGGCACTACCTACGAGCAGTACTTC CASSGGGAGTTYEQYF
TRBJ1-5 - many TRBV5-1 TGCGCCAGCAGCTTGGGAAGCAATCAGCCCCAGCATTTT CASSLGSNQPQHF
TRBJ2-1 TRBD2 many TRBV20-1 TGCAGTGCTCCTCCCGGGACTAGCGTCGATGAGCAGTTCTTC CSAPPGTSVDEQFF
TRBJ1-6 TRBD1 many TRBV20-1 TGCAGTGCTAGAACGACAGGGGGCTCTTCACCCCTCCACTTT CSARTTGGSSPLHF
TRBJ1-5 - many TRBV29-1 TGCAGCGTCGAGACAGGAGGCCCCAATCAGCCCCAGCATTTT CSVETGGPNQPQHF
TRBJ2-1 - many TRBV1 TGCACCAGCAGCCATCCCCGATTAGCGGGAGGGCCCGATGAGCAGTTCTTC CTSSHPRLAGGPDEQFF
TRBJ2-4 TRBD1 - TRBV5-4 TGTGCCAGCAGTCCGGGACAGGGTAAATACATTCAGTACTTC CASSPGQGKYIQYF
TRBJ2-6 - many TRBV7-9 TGTGCCAGCCCCCAACGCTCTGGGGCCAACGTCCTGACTTTC CASPQRSGANVLTF
TRBJ1-1 - many TRBV28 TGTGCCAGCGGGGCTTGGGAACAGCTGAACACTGAAGCTTTCTTT CASGAWEQLNTEAFF
TRBJ2-2 TRBD2 many TRBV6-5 TGTGCCAGCAGCTTACTCGGGACTAGCGGGAGCAGGGAGCTGTTTTTT CASSLLGTSGSRELFF
TRBJ1-1 TRBD1 few TRBV11-3 TGTGCCAGCAGCTTACCTTGGGACAGTAACACTGAAGCTTTCTTT CASSLPWDSNTEAFF
TRBJ2-1 TRBD2 many TRBV20-1 TGCAGTGCTAGAGATCGGGGACGGGAGGCTTACAATGAGCAGTTCTTC CSARDRGREAYNEQFF
TRBJ1-1 - many TRBV10-1 TGCGCCAGCAGTGGGGACACGGACAACACTGAAGCTTTCTTT CASSGDTDNTEAFF
TRBJ2-3 - few TRBV11-2 TGTGCCAGCAGCTCACAGGGTGGGAGCACAGATACGCAGTATTTT CASSSQGGSTDTQYF
TRBJ2-2 TRBD2 few TRBV5-1 TGCGCCAGCAGCCCCCGTGGTGTCGCGGGAGGGTCTCTCTCCGGGGAGCTGTTTTTT CASSPRGVAGGSLSGELFF
TRBJ1-2 - many TRBV19 TGTGCCAGTAGTATTGTGGGGAGGAGCAATGGCTACACCTTC CASSIVGRSNGYTF
TRBJ2-3 TRBD2 - TRBV7-9 TGTGCCAGTCAAAAGCGGGAGGCTGGCACAGATACGCAGTATTTT CASQKREAGTDTQYF
TRBJ2-2 - few TRBV4-1 TGCGCCAGCAGCCATTACGACAGTAGCACCGGGGAGCTGTTTTTT CASSHYDSSTGELFF
TRBJ2-3 - few TRBV12-5 TGTGCTAGTGGTTTGGTACTTGGCAGGATGGCAGATACGCAGTATTTT CASGLVLGRMADTQYF
TRBJ2-5 - many TRBV11-3 TGTGCCAGCAGCATCAGACAGAACCAAGAGACCCAGTACTTC CASSIRQNQETQYF
TRBJ2-3 TRBD2 - TRBV11-2 TGTGCCAGCAGCTTTGGACTAGGCACAGATACGCAGTATTTT CASSFGLGTDTQYF
TRBJ1-5 TRBD1 many TRBV19 TGTGCCAGTAGTATAGATTCGGGACAGGCTCAGCCCCAGCATTTT CASSIDSGQAQPQHF
TRBJ1-5 - - TRBV3-2 TGTGCCAGCAGCCAAGGGGCGGGCAATCAGCCCCAGCATTTT CASSQGAGNQPQHF
TRBJ2-3 - many TRBV5-1 TGCGCCAGCAGCGTTCGGGCGGGCACAGATACGCAGTATTTT CASSVRAGTDTQYF
TRBJ2-1 TRBD2 few TRBV12-3/TRBV12-4 TGTGCCAGCAGTTCGGGAGGGCGGGTATACAATGAGCAGTTCTTC CASSSGGRVYNEQFF
TRBJ2-7 - many TRBV28 TGTGCCAGCAGACGCGGCCATTGGGCGCAGTACTTC CASRRGHWAQYF